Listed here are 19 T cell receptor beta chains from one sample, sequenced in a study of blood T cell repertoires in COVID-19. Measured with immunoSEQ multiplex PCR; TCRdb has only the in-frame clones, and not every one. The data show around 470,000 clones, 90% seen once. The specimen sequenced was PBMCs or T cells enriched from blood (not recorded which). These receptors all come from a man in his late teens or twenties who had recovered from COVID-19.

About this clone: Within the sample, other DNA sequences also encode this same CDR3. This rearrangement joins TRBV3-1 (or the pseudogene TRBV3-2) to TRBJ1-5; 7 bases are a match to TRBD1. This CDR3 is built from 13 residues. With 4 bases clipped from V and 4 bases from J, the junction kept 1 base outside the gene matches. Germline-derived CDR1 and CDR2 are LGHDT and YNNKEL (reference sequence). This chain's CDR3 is CASSLRGNQPQHF. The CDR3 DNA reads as TGTGCCAGCAGCCTCAGGGGGAATCAGCCCCAGCATTTT.

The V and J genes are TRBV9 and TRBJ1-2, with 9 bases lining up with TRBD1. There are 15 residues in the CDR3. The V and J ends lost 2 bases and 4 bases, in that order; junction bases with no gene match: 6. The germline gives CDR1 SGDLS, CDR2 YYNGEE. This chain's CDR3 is CASSVSSDRGYGYTF. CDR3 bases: TGTGCCAGCAGCGTTTCCTCGGACAGGGGCTATGGCTACACCTTC.

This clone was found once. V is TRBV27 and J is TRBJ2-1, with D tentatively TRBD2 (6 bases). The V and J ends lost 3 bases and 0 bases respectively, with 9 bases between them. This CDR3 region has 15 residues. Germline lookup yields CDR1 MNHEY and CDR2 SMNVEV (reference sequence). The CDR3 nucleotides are TGTGCCAGCAGTTTCGGACTAAGCTCCTACAATGAGCAGTTCTTC. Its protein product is CASSFGLSSYNEQFF.

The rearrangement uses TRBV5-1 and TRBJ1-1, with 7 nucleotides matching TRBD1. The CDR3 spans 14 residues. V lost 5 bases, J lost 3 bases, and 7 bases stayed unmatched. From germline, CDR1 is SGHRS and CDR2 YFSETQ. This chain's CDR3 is CASRMGTAYTEAFF. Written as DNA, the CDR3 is TGCGCCAGCAGAATGGGGACAGCCTACACTGAAGCTTTCTTT.

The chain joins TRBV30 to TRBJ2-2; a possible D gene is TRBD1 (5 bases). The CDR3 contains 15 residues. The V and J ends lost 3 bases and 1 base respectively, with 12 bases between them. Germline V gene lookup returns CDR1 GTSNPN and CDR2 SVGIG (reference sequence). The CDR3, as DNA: TGTGCCTGGAGGCCCCGTACAGGGAACACCGGGGAGCTGTTTTTT. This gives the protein CAWRPRTGNTGELFF. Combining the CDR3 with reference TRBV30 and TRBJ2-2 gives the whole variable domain SQTIHQWPATLVQPVGSPLSLECTVEGTSNPNLYWYRQAAGRGLQLLFYSVGIGQISSEVPQNLSASRPQDRQFILSSKKLLLSDSGFYLCAWRPRTGNTGELFFGEGSRLTVL.

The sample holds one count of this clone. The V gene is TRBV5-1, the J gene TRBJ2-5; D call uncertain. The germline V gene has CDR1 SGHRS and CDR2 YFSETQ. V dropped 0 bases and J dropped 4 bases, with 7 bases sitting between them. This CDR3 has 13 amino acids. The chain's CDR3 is CASSLATGETQYF. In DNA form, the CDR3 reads TGCGCCAGCAGCTTGGCCACGGGAGAGACCCAGTACTTC. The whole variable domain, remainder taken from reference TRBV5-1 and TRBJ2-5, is KAGVTQTPRYLIKTRGQQVTLSCSPISGHRSVSWYQQTPGQGLQFLFEYFSETQRNKGNFPGRFSGRQFSNSRSEMNVSTLELGDSALYLCASSLATGETQYFGPGTRLLVL.

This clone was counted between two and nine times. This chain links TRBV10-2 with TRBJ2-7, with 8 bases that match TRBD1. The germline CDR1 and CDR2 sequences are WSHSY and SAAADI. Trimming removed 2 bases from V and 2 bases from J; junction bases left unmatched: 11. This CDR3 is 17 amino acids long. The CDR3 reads CASSETGGFGITYEQYF. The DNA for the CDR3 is TGCGCCAGCAGTGAGACAGGGGGTTTCGGGATCACCTACGAGCAGTACTTC.

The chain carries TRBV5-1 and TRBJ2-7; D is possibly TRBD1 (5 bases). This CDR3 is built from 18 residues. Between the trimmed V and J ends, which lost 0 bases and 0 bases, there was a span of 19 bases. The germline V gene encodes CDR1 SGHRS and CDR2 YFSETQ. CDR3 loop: CASSLAATARRSSYEQYF. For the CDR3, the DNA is TGCGCCAGCAGCTTGGCGGCGACAGCTCGCCGAAGCTCCTACGAGCAGTACTTC.

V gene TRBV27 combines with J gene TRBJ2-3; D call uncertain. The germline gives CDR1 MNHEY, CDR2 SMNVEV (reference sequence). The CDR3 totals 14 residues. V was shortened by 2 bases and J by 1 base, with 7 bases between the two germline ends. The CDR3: CASSLRVGTDTQYF. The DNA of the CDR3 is TGTGCCAGCAGTTTACGGGTAGGCACAGATACGCAGTATTTT.

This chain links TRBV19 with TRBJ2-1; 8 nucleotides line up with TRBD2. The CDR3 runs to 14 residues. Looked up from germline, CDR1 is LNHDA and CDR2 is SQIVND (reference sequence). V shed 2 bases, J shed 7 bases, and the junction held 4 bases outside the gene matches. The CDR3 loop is CASSIPGGWNEQFF. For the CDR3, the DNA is TGTGCCAGTAGTATACCGGGGGGGTGGAATGAGCAGTTCTTC. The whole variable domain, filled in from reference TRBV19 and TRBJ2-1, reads DGGITQSPKYLFRKEGQNVTLSCEQNLNHDAMYWYRQDPGQGLRLIYYSQIVNDFQKGDIAEGYSVSREKKESFPLTVTSAQKNPTAFYLCASSIPGGWNEQFFGPGTRLTVL.

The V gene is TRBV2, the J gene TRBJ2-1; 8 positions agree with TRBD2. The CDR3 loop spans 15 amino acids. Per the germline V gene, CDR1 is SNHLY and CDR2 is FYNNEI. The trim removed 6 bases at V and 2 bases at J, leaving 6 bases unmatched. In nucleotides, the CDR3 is TGTGCCAGCAGGGACACTAGCGGCCCCTACAATGAGCAGTTCTTC. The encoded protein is CASRDTSGPYNEQFF.

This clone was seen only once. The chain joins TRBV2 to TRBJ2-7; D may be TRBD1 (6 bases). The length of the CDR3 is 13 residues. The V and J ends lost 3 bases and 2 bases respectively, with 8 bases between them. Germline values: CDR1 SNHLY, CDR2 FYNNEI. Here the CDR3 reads CASSDRGPYEQYF. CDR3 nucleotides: TGTGCCAGCAGTGACAGGGGACCCTACGAGCAGTACTTC.

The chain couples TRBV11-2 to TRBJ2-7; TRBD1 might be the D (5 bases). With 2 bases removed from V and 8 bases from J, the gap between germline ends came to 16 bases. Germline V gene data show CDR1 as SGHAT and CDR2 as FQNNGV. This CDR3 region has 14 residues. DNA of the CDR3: TGTGCCAGCAGCTTACAGGACACTGTCTTGCAGCAGTACTTC. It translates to CASSLQDTVLQQYF.

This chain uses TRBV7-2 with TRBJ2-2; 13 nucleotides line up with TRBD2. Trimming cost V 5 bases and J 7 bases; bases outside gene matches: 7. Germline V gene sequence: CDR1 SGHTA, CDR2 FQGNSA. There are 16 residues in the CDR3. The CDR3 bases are TGTGCCAGCAGCCAAGGACTAGCGGGAGTAAACGGGGAGCTGTTTTTT. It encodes CASSQGLAGVNGELFF.

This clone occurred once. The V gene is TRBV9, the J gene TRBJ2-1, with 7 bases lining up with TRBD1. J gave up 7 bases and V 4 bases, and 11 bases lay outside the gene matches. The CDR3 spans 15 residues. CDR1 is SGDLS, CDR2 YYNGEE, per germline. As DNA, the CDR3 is TGTGCCAGCAGCTCACCCAGGGGGACAGTAAATGAGCAGTTCTTC. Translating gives CASSSPRGTVNEQFF.

In DNA, the CDR3 is TGTGCCAGCAGCTCGGGACAGGGTGCTAACTATGGCTACACCTTC. It is translated as CASSSGQGANYGYTF. The rearrangement joins TRBV7-9 to TRBJ1-2; 9 bases map to TRBD1. The V gene's germline CDR1 is SEHNR and CDR2 FQNEAQ (reference sequence). Germline trimming cut 4 bases from V and 0 bases from J; bases unmatched to any gene: 3. The CDR3 loop spans 15 amino acids.

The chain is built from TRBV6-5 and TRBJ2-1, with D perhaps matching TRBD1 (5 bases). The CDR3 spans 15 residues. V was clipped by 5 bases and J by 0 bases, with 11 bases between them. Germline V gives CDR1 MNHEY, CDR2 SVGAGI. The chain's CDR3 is CASSKQVGSYNEQFF. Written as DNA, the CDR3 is TGTGCCAGCAGTAAACAGGTGGGCTCCTACAATGAGCAGTTCTTC.

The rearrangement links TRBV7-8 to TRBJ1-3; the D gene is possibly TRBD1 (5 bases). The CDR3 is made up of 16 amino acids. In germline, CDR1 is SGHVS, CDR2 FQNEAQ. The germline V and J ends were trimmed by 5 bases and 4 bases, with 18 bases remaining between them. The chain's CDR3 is CASSPGGVGLGNTIYF. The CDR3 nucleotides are TGTGCCAGCAGCCCTGGGGGGGTCGGTTTAGGAAACACCATATATTTT.

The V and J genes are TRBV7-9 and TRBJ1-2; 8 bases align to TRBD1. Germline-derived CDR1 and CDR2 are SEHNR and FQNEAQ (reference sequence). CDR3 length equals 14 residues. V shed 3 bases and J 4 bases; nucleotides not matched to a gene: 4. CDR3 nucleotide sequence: TGTGCCAGCAGCTTGTATCAGGGGGCCTATGGCTACACCTTC. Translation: CASSLYQGAYGYTF.